These 3 T cell receptor beta chains were all obtained from the same sample, sequenced in a study of blood T cells in healthy people across ages. The use of a sample-barcoded 5' primer and a J-beta primer mix characterized a second PCR of 7 to 11 cycles. TCRdb re-called the 5' RACE reads through MiXCR, storing one row per CDR3 protein. The sample shows roughly 1.6 million distinct CDR3 sequences, about 31% of them seen only once. Specimen: blood. Every receptor here comes from a woman aged 25 to 39 in good health.

The V call is TRBV4-2, the J call TRBJ1-5, with 7 bases lining up with TRBD1. The germline CDR1 and CDR2 sequences are LGHNA and YNFKEQ. The V segment lost 1 base and the J segment 4 bases; nucleotides outside the gene matches: 7. CDR3 length equals 16 residues. The CDR3 DNA sequence: TGTGCCAGCAGCCAAGGTGCCCGGACAGGAAATCAGCCCCAGCATTTT. This codes for CASSQGARTGNQPQHF.

The J gene is TRBJ1-1, the V gene TRBV7-9; 8 positions agree with TRBD1. Germline V gene data show CDR1 as SEHNR and CDR2 as FQNEAQ (reference sequence). V shed 5 bases, J shed 7 bases, and the junction held 15 bases outside the gene matches. This CDR3 region has 16 residues. The CDR3 sequence is CASSLSPDRVIIEAFF. DNA of the CDR3: TGTGCCAGCAGCCTCTCGCCGGACAGGGTAATCATTGAAGCTTTCTTT.

The CDR3 DNA reads TGTGCCAGCAGCTTGGACAGCCTGAGCTCCTACGAGCAGTACTTC. Its protein product is CASSLDSLSSYEQYF. V is TRBV5-6 and J is TRBJ2-7; no definite D call. The CDR3 consists of 15 residues. Germline V lookup: CDR1 SGHDT, CDR2 YYEEEE. V lost 0 bases and J 0 bases, leaving 10 bases between the germline ends. Supplemented by reference TRBV5-6 and TRBJ2-7, the full variable domain reads DAGVTQSPTHLIKTRGQQVTLRCSPKSGHDTVSWYQQALGQGPQFIFQYYEEEERQRGNFPDRFSGHQFPNYSSELNVNALLLGDSALYLCASSLDSLSSYEQYFGPGTRLTVT.